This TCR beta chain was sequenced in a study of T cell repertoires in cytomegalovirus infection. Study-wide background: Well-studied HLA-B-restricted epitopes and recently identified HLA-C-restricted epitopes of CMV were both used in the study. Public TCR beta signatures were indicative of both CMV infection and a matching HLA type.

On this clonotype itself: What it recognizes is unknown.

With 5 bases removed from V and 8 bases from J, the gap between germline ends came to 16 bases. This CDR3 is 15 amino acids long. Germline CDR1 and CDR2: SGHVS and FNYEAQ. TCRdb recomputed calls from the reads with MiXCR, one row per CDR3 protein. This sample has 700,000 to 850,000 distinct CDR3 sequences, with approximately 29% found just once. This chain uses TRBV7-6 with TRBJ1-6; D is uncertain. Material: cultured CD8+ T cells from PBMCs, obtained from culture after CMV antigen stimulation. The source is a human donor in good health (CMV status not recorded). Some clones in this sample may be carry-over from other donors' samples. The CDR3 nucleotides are TGTGCCAGCAGCCCGTCGTCCGGTTTTGATTCACCCCTCCACTTT. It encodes CASSPSSGFDSPLHF.